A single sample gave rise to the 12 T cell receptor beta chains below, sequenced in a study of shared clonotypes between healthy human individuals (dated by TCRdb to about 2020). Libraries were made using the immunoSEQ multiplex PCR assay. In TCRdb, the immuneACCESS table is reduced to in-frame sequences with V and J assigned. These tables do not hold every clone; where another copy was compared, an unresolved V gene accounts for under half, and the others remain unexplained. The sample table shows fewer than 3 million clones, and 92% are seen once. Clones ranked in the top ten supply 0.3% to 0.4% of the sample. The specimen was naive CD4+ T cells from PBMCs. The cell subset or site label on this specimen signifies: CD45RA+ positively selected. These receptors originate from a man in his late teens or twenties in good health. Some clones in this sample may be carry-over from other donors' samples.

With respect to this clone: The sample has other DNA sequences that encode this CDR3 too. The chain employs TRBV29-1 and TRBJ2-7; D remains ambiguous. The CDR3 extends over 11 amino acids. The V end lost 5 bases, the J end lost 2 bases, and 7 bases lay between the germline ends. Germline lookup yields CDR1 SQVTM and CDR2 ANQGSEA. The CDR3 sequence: CSVSGPYEQYF. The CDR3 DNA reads TGCAGCGTTTCCGGGCCCTACGAGCAGTACTTC.

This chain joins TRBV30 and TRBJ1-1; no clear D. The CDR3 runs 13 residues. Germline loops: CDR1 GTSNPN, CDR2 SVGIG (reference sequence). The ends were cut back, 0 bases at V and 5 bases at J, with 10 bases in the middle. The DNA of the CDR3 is TGTGCCTGGAGTGTTGATGGGGTGACTGAAGCTTTCTTT. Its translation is CAWSVDGVTEAFF.

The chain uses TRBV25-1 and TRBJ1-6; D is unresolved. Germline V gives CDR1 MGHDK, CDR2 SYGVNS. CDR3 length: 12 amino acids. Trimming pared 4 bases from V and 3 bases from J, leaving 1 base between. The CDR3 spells CASSGYNSPLHF. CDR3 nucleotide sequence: TGTGCCAGCAGTGGCTATAATTCACCCCTCCACTTT.

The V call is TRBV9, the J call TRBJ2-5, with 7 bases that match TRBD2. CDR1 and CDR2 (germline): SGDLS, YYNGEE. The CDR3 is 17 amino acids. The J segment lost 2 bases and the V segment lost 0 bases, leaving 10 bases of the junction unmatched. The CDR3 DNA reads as TGTGCCAGCAGCGTAGGGGGGAGGGCTGGTCGGCAAGAGACCCAGTACTTC. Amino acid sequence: CASSVGGRAGRQETQYF.

The CDR3 region is CASSLTTWGEQFF. The CDR3 bases are TGTGCCAGCAGCTTAACCACGTGGGGTGAGCAGTTCTTC. The genes are TRBV7-3 and TRBJ2-1; D is uncertain. V lost 0 bases to trimming and J lost 9 bases, with 9 bases between them. Germline V gene data show CDR1 as SGHTA and CDR2 as FQGTGA. The CDR3 consists of 13 residues. Based on the CDR3 plus reference TRBV7-3 and TRBJ2-1, the full variable domain is GAGVSQTPSNKVTEKGKYVELRCDPISGHTALYWYRQSLGQGPEFLIYFQGTGAADDSGLPNDRFFAVRPEGSVSTLKIQRTERGDSAVYLCASSLTTWGEQFFGPGTRLTVL.

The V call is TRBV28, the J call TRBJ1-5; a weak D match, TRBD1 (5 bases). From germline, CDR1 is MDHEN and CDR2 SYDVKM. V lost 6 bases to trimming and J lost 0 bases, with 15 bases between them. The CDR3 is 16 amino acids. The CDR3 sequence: CASRRTQDNSNQPQHF. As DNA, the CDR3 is TGTGCCAGCAGGAGGACACAAGACAATAGCAATCAGCCCCAGCATTTT.

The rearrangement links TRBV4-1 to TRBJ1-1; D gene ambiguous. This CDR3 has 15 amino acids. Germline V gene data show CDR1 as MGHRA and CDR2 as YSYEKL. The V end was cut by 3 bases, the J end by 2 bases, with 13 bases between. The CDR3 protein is CASSHSDGRNTEAFF. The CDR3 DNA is TGCGCCAGCAGCCACTCAGACGGACGAAACACTGAAGCTTTCTTT.

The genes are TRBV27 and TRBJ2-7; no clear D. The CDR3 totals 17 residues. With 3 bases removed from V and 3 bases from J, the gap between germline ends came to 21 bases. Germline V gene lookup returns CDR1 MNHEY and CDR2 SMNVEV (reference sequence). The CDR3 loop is CASSLLHRVGYDYEQYF. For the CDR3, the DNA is TGTGCCAGCAGTTTGTTGCATAGGGTGGGGTACGACTACGAGCAGTACTTC.

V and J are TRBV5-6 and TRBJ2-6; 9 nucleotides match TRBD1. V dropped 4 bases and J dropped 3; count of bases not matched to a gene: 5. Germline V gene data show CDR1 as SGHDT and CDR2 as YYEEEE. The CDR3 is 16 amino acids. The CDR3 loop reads CASSPGQGGGANVLTF. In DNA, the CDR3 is TGTGCCAGCAGCCCGGGACAGGGAGGTGGGGCCAACGTCCTGACTTTC.

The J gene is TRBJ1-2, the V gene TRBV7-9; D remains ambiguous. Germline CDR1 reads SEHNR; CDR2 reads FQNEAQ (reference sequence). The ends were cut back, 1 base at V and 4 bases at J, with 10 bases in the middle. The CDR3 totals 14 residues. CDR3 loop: CASSLGADLYGYTF. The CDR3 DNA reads TGTGCCAGCAGCTTAGGGGCCGACCTCTATGGCTACACCTTC.

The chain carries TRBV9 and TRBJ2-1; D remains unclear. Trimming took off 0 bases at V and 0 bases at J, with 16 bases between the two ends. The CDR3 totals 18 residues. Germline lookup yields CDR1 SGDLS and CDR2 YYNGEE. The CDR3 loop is CASSVDYRELSSYNEQFF. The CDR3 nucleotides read TGTGCCAGCAGCGTAGATTACAGAGAGCTCAGCTCCTACAATGAGCAGTTCTTC. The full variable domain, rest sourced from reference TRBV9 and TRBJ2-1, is DSGVTQTPKHLITATGQRVTLRCSPRSGDLSVYWYQQSLDQGLQFLIQYYNGEERAKGNILERFSAQQFPDLHSELNLSSLELGDSALYFCASSVDYRELSSYNEQFFGPGTRLTVL.

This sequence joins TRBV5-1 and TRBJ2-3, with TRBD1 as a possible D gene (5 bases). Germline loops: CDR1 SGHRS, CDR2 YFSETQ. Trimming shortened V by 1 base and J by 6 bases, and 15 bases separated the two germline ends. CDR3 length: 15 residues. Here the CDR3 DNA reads TGCGCCAGCAGCTTGACACAGGCCCGGTTCGATACGCAGTATTTT. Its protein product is CASSLTQARFDTQYF.